This T cell receptor beta chain came from a study of blood T cells in healthy people across ages. Study observations and caveats: The study found TCR beta diversity correlated strongly with naive T cell percentage. The study found more naive CD4+ cells and higher diversity in long-lived than aged donors.

Of note for this clonotype: Its antigen remains unidentified.

The use of a sample-barcoded 5' primer and a J-beta primer mix characterized a second PCR of about 6 to 12 cycles. TCRdb analysed the 5' RACE reads with MiXCR anew, one entry per CDR3 protein. The sample includes 1.5 million to 1.8 million distinct CDR3 sequences, 35% to 45% seen only once; the top ten take approximately 4%. Peripheral blood was drawn, about 9.7 milliliters per donor. At least 7 million PBMCs were isolated per sample. Germline CDR1 is MNHEY and CDR2 is SVGEGT. With 7 bases clipped from V and 4 bases from J, the junction kept 6 bases outside the gene matches. The CDR3 loop spans 15 amino acids.

The chain carries TRBV6-2 or TRBV6-3 and TRBJ2-2, with 10 nucleotides matching TRBD1. Sequenced material: blood. This sequence was found in a woman under 30 in good health. CDR3 amino acids: CASTWGQGFTGELFF. CDR3 bases: TGTGCCAGCACCTGGGGACAGGGGTTCACCGGGGAGCTGTTTTTT.